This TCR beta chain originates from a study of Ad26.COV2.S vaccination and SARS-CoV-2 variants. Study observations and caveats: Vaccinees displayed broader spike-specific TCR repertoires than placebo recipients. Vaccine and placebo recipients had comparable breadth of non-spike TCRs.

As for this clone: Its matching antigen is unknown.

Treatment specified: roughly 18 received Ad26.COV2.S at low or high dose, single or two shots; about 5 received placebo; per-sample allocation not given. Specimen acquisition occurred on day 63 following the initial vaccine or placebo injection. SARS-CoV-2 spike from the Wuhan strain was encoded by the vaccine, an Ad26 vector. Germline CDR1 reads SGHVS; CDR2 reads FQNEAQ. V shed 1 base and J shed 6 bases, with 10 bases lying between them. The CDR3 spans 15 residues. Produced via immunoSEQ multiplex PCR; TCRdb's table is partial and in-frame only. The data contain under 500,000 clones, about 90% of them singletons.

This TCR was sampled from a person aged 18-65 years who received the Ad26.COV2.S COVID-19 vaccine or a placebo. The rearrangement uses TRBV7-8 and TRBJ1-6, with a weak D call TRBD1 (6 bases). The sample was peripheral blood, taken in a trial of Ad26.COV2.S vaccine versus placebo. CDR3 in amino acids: CASSLEAGVNSPLHF. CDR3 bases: TGTGCCAGCAGCTTAGAGGCAGGGGTTAATTCACCCCTCCACTTT.